This note documents a single T cell receptor (beta chain) sequence. Its cognate antigen is unknown. With 60 Vbeta and 13 Jbeta primers, the PCR was carried out. Libraries were prepared by immunoSEQ multiplex PCR; TCRdb keeps only in-frame clonotypes and omits some of them. This sample has over 150,000 clones, with about three quarters found just once. The data derive from a study of cytomegalovirus exposure and HLA in healthy donors. Losses at the gene ends were 5 bases for V and 4 bases for J; bases not matched to a gene: 4. The germline V gene encodes CDR1 SGHAT and CDR2 FQNNGV. The CDR3 totals 13 residues. General study results and limits: Later, an analysis found that common viral pathogens appeared to be linked with several of the most significant clusters. About 87% or about 30% of the time was how often most TCR beta V segments were productive, according to an earlier analysis. CMV serostatus was the only recorded immune exposure for donors.

The V call is TRBV11-2, the J call TRBJ2-5; 7 bases map to TRBD1. This TCR derives from a woman aged 60-75 years in good health and CMV-seropositive. The sequenced material came from PBMCs. CDR3 sequence reads: CASSPTGLETQYF. The DNA of the CDR3 is TGTGCCAGCAGCCCGACAGGGTTAGAGACCCAGTACTTC.